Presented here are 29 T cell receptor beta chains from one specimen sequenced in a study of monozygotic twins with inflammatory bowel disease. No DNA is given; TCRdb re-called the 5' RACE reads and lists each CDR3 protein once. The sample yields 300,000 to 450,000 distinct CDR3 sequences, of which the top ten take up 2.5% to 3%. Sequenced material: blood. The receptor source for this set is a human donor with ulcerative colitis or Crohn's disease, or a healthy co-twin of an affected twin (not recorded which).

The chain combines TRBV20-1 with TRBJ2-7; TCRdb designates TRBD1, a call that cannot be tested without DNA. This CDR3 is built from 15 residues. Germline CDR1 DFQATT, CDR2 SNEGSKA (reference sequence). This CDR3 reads CSAQTGTNKLYEQYF.

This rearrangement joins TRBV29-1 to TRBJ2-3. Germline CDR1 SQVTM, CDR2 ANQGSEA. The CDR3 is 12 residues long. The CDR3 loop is CSVLWGTDTQYF.

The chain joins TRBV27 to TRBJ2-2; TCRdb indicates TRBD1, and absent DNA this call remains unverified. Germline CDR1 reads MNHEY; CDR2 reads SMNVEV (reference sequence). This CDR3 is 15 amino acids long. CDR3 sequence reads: CASSFGTGVTGELFF.

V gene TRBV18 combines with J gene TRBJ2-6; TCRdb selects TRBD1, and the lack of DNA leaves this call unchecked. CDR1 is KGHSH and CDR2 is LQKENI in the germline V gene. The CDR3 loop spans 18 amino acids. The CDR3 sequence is CASSLFGTGSDGANVLTF.

The CDR3: CSARVMGTEKLFF. This chain joins TRBV20-1 and TRBJ1-4; TCRdb's D call, TRBD1, is unchecked because there is no DNA. This CDR3 has 13 amino acids. The germline V gene encodes CDR1 DFQATT and CDR2 SNEGSKA (reference sequence).

The CDR3 loop reads CASSLGDISTGEQYF. The chain joins TRBV5-8 to TRBJ2-7. CDR3 length: 15 amino acids. Germline V gene lookup returns CDR1 SGHTS and CDR2 YDEGEE.

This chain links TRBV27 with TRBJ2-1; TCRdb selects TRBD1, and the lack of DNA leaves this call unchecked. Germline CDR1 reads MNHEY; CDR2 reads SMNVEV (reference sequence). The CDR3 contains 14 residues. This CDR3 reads CASSLNPVVLEQFF.

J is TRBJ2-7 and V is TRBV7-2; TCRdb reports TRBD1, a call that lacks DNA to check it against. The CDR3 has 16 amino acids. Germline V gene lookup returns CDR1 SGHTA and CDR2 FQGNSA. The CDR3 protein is CASSSGGRIRYDEQYF.

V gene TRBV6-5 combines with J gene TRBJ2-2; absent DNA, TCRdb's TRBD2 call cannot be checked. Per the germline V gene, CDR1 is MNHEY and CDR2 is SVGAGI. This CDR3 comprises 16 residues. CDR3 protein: CASSYGSGGNTGELFF.

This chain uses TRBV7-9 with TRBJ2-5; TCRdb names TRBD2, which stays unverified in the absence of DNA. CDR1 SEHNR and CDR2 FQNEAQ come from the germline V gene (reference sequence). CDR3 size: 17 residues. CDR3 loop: CASNIGPAGGTQETQYF.

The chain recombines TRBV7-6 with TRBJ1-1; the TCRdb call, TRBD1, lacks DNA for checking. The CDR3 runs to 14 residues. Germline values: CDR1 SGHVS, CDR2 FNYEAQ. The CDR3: CASISTDMNTEAFF.

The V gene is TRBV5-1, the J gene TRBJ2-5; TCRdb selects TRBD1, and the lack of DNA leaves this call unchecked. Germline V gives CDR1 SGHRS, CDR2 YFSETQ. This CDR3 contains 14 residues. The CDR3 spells CASSSRLGQETQYF.

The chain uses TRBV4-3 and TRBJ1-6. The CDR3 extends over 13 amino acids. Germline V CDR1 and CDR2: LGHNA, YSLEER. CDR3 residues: CASSREGDSPLHF.

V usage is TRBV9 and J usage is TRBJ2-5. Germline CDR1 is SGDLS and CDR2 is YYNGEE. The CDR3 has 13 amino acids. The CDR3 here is CASSVGSKETQYF.

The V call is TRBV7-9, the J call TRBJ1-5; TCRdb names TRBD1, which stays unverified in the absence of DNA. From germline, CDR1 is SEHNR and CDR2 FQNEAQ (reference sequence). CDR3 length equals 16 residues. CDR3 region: CASSLATTGNGQPQHF.

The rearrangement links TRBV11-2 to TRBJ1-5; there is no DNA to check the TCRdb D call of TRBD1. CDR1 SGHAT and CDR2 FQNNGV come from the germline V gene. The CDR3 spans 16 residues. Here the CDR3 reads CASSLGVQSGVQPQHF.

This CDR3 reads CASSLRTSGHTDTQYF. The chain links TRBV6-1 to TRBJ2-3; no DNA is available, so the TRBD2 call from TCRdb remains unchecked. In germline, CDR1 is MNHNS, CDR2 SASEGT. This CDR3 spans 16 amino acids.

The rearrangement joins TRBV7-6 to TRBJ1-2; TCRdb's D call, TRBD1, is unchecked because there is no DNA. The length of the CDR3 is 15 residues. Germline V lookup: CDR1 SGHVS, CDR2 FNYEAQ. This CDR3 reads CASSSDREHSYGYTF.

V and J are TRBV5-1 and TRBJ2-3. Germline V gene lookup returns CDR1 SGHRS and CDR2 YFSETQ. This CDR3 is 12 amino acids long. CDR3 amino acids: CASSYETDTQYF.

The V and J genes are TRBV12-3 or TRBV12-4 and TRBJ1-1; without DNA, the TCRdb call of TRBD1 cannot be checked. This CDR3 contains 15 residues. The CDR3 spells CASSLTARWHTEAFF.

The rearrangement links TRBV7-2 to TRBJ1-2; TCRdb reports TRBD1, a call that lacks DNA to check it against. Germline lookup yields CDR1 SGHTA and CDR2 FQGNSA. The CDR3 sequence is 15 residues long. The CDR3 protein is CASSFLPGSPHGYTF.

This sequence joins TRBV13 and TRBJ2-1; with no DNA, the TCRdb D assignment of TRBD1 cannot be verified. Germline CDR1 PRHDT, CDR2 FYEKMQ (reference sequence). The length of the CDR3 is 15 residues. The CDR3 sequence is CASSLGQGWGNEQFF.

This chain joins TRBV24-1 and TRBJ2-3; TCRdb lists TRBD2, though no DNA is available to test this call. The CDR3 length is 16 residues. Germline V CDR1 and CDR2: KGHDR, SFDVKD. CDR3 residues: CATSDYVAGDTDTQYF.

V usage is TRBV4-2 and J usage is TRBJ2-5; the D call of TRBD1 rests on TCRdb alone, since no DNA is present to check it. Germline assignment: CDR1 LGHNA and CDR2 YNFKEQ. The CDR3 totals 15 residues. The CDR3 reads CASSQSPGSQETQYF.

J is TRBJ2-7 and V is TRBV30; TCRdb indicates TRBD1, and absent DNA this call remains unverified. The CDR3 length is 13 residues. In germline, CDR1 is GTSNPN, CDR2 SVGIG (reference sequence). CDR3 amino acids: CAWSRDRPYEQYF. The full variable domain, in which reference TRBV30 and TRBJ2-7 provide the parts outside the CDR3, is SQTIHQWPATLVQPVGSPLSLECTVEGTSNPNLYWYRQAAGRGLQLLFYSVGIGQISSEVPQNLSASRPQDRQFILSSKKLLLSDSGFYLCAWSRDRPYEQYFGPGTRLTVT.

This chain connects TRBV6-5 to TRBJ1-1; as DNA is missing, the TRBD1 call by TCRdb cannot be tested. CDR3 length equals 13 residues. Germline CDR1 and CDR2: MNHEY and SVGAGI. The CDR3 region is CASSKTRGGEAFF.

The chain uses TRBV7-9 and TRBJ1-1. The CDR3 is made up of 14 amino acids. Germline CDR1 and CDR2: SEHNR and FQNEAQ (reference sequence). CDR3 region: CASSLVFENTEAFF.

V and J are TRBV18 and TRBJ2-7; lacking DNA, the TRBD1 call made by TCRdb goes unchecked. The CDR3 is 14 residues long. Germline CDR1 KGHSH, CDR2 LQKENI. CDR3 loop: CASSRVQDSYEQYF.

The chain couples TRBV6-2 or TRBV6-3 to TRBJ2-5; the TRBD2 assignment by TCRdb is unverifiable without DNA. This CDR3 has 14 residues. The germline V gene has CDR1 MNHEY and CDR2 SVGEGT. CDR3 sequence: CASGGLAVQETQYF.